These 7 T cell receptor beta chains were sequenced from one sample in a study of multiple sclerosis patients with progressive multifocal leukoencephalopathy. Time point described: time of PML onset. Repertoires were generated with immunoSEQ multiplex PCR, while TCRdb's copy carries only in-frame clones and drops some. The sample lists under 35,000 clones; approximately 90% were seen once. Sequencing was performed on PBMCs, taken from a patient treated with natalizumab. The origin of the receptors is a woman between 35 and 50 years old with progressive multifocal leukoencephalopathy.

The chain is built from TRBV10-2 and TRBJ1-1; 7 nucleotides align to TRBD1. The CDR3 contains 14 residues. Germline V lookup: CDR1 WSHSY, CDR2 SAAADI. The junction had 11 bases not matched to a gene; V was cut back by 8 bases and J by 5 bases. In DNA, the CDR3 is TGCGCCAGCCGAGCTCGACAGGGATGGACTGAAGCTTTCTTT. Protein sequence: CASRARQGWTEAFF.

The rearrangement joins TRBV11-3 to TRBJ1-1; D gene unclear. Germline CDR1 is SGHNT and CDR2 is YENEEA. The CDR3 spans 13 residues. V lost 5 bases and J lost 4, with 11 bases in between. CDR3 amino acids: CASSPRGSTEAFF. CDR3 sequence (DNA): TGTGCCAGCAGCCCTCGAGGCAGCACTGAAGCTTTCTTT.

J is TRBJ2-7 and V is TRBV2, with TRBD1 matching 8 bases. The ends lost 4 bases at V and 0 bases at J; junction bases unmatched: 2. Germline V gives CDR1 SNHLY, CDR2 FYNNEI. The CDR3 runs to 14 residues. This CDR3 reads CASSGGQVSYEQYF. Here the CDR3 DNA reads TGTGCCAGCAGTGGGGGACAGGTCTCCTACGAGCAGTACTTC.

This sequence joins TRBV29-1 and TRBJ2-1, with D tentatively TRBD1 (6 bases). Germline V gene data show CDR1 as SQVTM and CDR2 as ANQGSEA. This CDR3 has 15 residues. V was trimmed by 8 bases and J by 7 bases, leaving 24 bases between them. DNA for the CDR3: TGCAGCCTGGGGGCAGCCGGACTCGTTGGTAATGAGCAGTTCTTC. Translating gives CSLGAAGLVGNEQFF.

The chain uses TRBV7-9 and TRBJ2-3, with 7 bases aligning to TRBD2. The CDR3 is 15 residues long. J lost 4 bases, V lost 2 bases, and 6 bases had no gene match. Germline values: CDR1 SEHNR, CDR2 FQNEAQ (reference sequence). CDR3 protein: CASSLPRGSADTQYF. As DNA, the CDR3 is TGTGCCAGCAGCTTACCGCGCGGGAGTGCAGATACGCAGTATTTT.

This chain connects TRBV9 to TRBJ2-5; 7 bases match TRBD2. Per germline, CDR1 SGDLS and CDR2 YYNGEE. There are 17 residues in the CDR3. Trimming cost V 0 bases and J 4 bases; bases outside gene matches: 12. CDR3 residues: CASSVEIGRVGGETQYF. In nucleotides, the CDR3 is TGTGCCAGCAGCGTAGAGATAGGGAGGGTAGGTGGAGAGACCCAGTACTTC.

The J gene is TRBJ1-1, the V gene TRBV29-1; a weak D match, TRBD1 (6 bases). The CDR3 is 13 residues long. Trimming removed 2 bases from V and 4 bases from J, with 11 bases in between. The germline CDR1 and CDR2 sequences are SQVTM and ANQGSEA. The CDR3 sequence: CSVERGGGTEAFF. The DNA of the CDR3 is TGCAGCGTTGAAAGGGGAGGGGGCACTGAAGCTTTCTTT. Together with reference TRBV29-1 and TRBJ1-1, the CDR3 gives the full variable domain: SAVISQKPSRDICQRGTSLTIQCQVDSQVTMMFWYRQQPGQSLTLIATANQGSEATYESGFVIDKFPISRPNLTFSTLTVSNMSPEDSSIYLCSVERGGGTEAFFGQGTRLTVV.